This entry lists 26 T cell receptor beta chains sequenced from one sample in a study of blood T cells in healthy people across ages. Primers used in a second PCR of about 6 to 11 cycles were a sample-barcoded 5' primer and a J-beta primer mix. One entry per CDR3 protein, called by TCRdb with MiXCR from the 5' RACE reads. The repertoire consists of 600,000 to 800,000 distinct CDR3 sequences, with around 20% occurring once and the leading ten covering roughly 3.6%. Sequenced input: blood. These receptors all stem from a man between 65 and 80 years old in good health.

This clonotype was detected only a few times. V and J are TRBV11-2 and TRBJ2-2; the D gene is possibly TRBD2 (5 bases). Trimming took off 0 bases at V and 6 bases at J, with 8 bases between the two ends. The V gene's germline CDR1 is SGHAT and CDR2 FQNNGV. This CDR3 region has 14 residues. The chain's CDR3 is CASSLDSGAGELFF. For the CDR3, the DNA is TGTGCCAGCAGCTTAGACTCCGGGGCCGGGGAGCTGTTTTTT. Supplemented by reference TRBV11-2 and TRBJ2-2, the full variable domain reads EAGVAQSPRYKIIEKRQSVAFWCNPISGHATLYWYQQILGQGPKLLIQFQNNGVVDDSQLPKDRFSAERLKGVDSTLKIQPAKLEDSAVYLCASSLDSGAGELFFGEGSRLTVL.

The CDR3 spells CASSPRWHQETQYF. The DNA of the CDR3 is TGTGCCAGCAGCCCCCGGTGGCACCAAGAGACCCAGTACTTC. The rearrangement uses TRBV7-2 and TRBJ2-5; D remains unclear. The germline V gene has CDR1 SGHTA and CDR2 FQGNSA. CDR3 length equals 14 residues. V was cut by 5 bases and J by 0 bases, with 10 bases left in between.

The chain combines TRBV9 with TRBJ2-5; 7 bases map to TRBD2. Gene TRBJ2-7 matches the end of the DNA better, so the J call may be wrong. The CDR3 covers 13 residues. Germline V gene data show CDR1 as SGDLS and CDR2 as YYNGEE. The CDR3 sequence: CASSVPGGNEQYF. DNA for the CDR3: TGTGCCAGCAGCGTCCCCGGGGGGAACGAGCAGTACTTC.

This CDR3 reads CASRGTSYEQYF. The CDR3 DNA follows: TGTGCCAGCAGGGGGACTTCCTACGAGCAGTACTTC. This chain connects TRBV3-1 to TRBJ2-5; possible D gene TRBD2, 6 bases. The DNA end is a closer match to TRBJ2-7, so the J assignment may be wrong. The CDR3 is 12 amino acids. Looked up from germline, CDR1 is LGHDT and CDR2 is YNNKEL (reference sequence).

CDR3 sequence: CASSLIGYPNQPQHF. In DNA form, the CDR3 reads TGCGCCAGCAGCTTGATTGGGTATCCCAATCAGCCCCAGCATTTT. J is TRBJ1-5 and V is TRBV5-1; no reliable D call. The V and J ends lost 1 base and 3 bases respectively, with 11 bases between them. The CDR3 sequence is 15 residues long. Germline V gene sequence: CDR1 SGHRS, CDR2 YFSETQ.

This clonotype was picked up a small number of times. The chain recombines TRBV15 with TRBJ1-4, with D unresolved. Trimming pared 1 base from V and 8 bases from J, leaving 20 bases between. The germline gives CDR1 LNHNV, CDR2 YYDKDF (reference sequence). The CDR3 spans 17 residues. This CDR3 reads CATSRVGQARRVEKLFF. Written as DNA, the CDR3 is TGTGCCACCAGCAGAGTGGGCCAGGCACGGCGCGTAGAAAAACTGTTTTTT.

About this clonotype itself: At one end the junction does not follow the germline gene, possibly because of a read error. V is TRBV7-4 and J is TRBJ2-7; 11 bases line up with TRBD1. CDR1 SGHVT and CDR2 SQSDAQ come from the germline V gene. This CDR3 region has 16 residues. The CDR3 is CACSPLGQGVTYEQYF. As DNA, the CDR3 is TGTGCCTGCAGCCCATTGGGACAGGGGGTAACCTACGAGCAGTACTTC.

The rearrangement uses TRBV28 and TRBJ2-1, with TRBD2 matching over 9 bases. Germline CDR1 is MDHEN and CDR2 is SYDVKM. The CDR3 runs 14 residues. V shed 10 bases and J 6 bases; nucleotides not matched to a gene: 10. The CDR3 is CATLAGERTNEQFF. The CDR3 DNA sequence: TGTGCCACCTTAGCGGGAGAGCGGACCAATGAGCAGTTCTTC. The full variable domain, completed using reference TRBV28 and TRBJ2-1, is DVKVTQSSRYLVKRTGEKVFLECVQDMDHENMFWYRQDPGLGLRLIYFSYDVKMKEKGDIPEGYSVSREKKERFSLILESASTNQTSMYLCATLAGERTNEQFFGPGTRLTVL.

The chain joins TRBV6-6 to TRBJ2-5, with D unclear. Gene TRBJ2-7 matches the end of the DNA better, so the J call may be wrong. The CDR3 has 14 amino acids. The V gene's germline CDR1 is MNHNY and CDR2 SVGAGI (reference sequence). CDR3 region: CASSTHPYSYEQYF. CDR3 sequence (DNA): TGTGCCAGCAGTACGCACCCGTACTCCTACGAGCAGTACTTC.

The CDR3 sequence is CASSPTSGGLNEQFF. The CDR3 nucleotides read TGTGCCAGCAGTCCCACTAGCGGGGGCCTCAATGAGCAGTTCTTC. The genes are TRBV28 and TRBJ2-1; 11 bases agree with TRBD2. V gave up 5 bases and J gave up 6 bases; unmatched junction bases: 6. Germline V gives CDR1 MDHEN, CDR2 SYDVKM. This CDR3 contains 15 residues. Based on the CDR3 plus reference TRBV28 and TRBJ2-1, the full variable domain is DVKVTQSSRYLVKRTGEKVFLECVQDMDHENMFWYRQDPGLGLRLIYFSYDVKMKEKGDIPEGYSVSREKKERFSLILESASTNQTSMYLCASSPTSGGLNEQFFGPGTRLTVL.

As to this clonotype: Sequence at one end of the junction differs from germline and may be a read error. J is TRBJ2-6 and V is TRBV7-7; a weak D match, TRBD2 (6 bases). The germline gives CDR1 SSHAT, CDR2 FNYEAQ (reference sequence). The CDR3 is 17 amino acids. The CDR3 here is CASSAGRTNSGANVLTF. The CDR3 region has the DNA TGTGCTAGCAGCGCCGGACGGACTAACTCTGGGGCCAACGTCCTGACTTTC.

A few counts support this clonotype. This chain uses TRBV24-1 with TRBJ2-3; D not certain. This CDR3 region has 15 residues. Trimming removed 5 bases at V and 2 bases at J, with 13 bases between. CDR1 and CDR2 (germline): KGHDR, SFDVKD. CDR3 sequence: CATSGTAEHTDTQYF. CDR3 in DNA: TGTGCCACCAGTGGCACGGCGGAACACACAGATACGCAGTATTTT.

The V and J genes are TRBV5-4 and TRBJ2-5, with 13 positions matching TRBD2. The CDR3 consists of 16 residues. Trimming at V came to 4 bases and at J to 5 bases, leaving 8 bases not matched to a gene. Germline lookup yields CDR1 SGHNT and CDR2 YYREEE (reference sequence). The DNA of the CDR3 is TGTGCCAGCAGCCCCCGGACTAGCGGGAGTTATGAGACCCAGTACTTC. Translated, it gives CASSPRTSGSYETQYF.

This clonotype was seen a few times. The DNA of the CDR3 is TGCAGTGCCCCGAGTGCTAGGGATGAAAAACTGTTTTTT. Its protein is CSAPSARDEKLFF. The chain employs TRBV20-1 and TRBJ1-4; D gene ambiguous. Per the germline V gene, CDR1 is DFQATT and CDR2 is SNEGSKA (reference sequence). The CDR3 consists of 13 residues. The V and J ends lost 6 bases and 6 bases respectively, with 14 bases between them.

The chain couples TRBV20-1 to TRBJ2-5; no definite D call. The CDR3 is 11 residues long. V gave up 5 bases and J gave up 4 bases, with 8 bases separating them. Germline V gene data show CDR1 as DFQATT and CDR2 as SNEGSKA (reference sequence). The CDR3, as DNA: TGCAGTGCTGAGGCCGGAGAGACCCAGTACTTC. This codes for CSAEAGETQYF.

The rearrangement links TRBV2 to TRBJ2-3; TRBD2 matches 13 bases. V trimming: 4 bases; J trimming: 6 bases; junction bases outside the gene matches: 4. Germline V gene lookup returns CDR1 SNHLY and CDR2 FYNNEI. The CDR3 is 15 residues long. CDR3 sequence (DNA): TGTGCCAGCAGTGTCGGACTAGCGGGAGTCGATACGCAGTATTTT. This codes for CASSVGLAGVDTQYF.

V and J are TRBV29-1 and TRBJ2-3; 7 nucleotides align to TRBD2. Per the germline V gene, CDR1 is SQVTM and CDR2 is ANQGSEA. Germline trimming cut 4 bases from V and 2 bases from J; bases unmatched to any gene: 9. The CDR3 has 15 amino acids. Here the CDR3 DNA reads TGCAGCGTTGGGGCGGGAGCCCCTTTCACAGATACGCAGTATTTT. Its protein product is CSVGAGAPFTDTQYF.

This clonotype appeared a few times. The V call is TRBV5-6, the J call TRBJ2-5; 7 bases fit TRBD1. The V gene end was trimmed by 0 bases and the J gene end by 5 bases; junction bases not matched to a gene: 7. Per the germline V gene, CDR1 is SGHDT and CDR2 is YYEEEE. This CDR3 has 15 residues. The CDR3 is CASSLDQLGGETQYF. CDR3 coding DNA: TGTGCCAGCAGCTTGGACCAACTAGGGGGCGAGACCCAGTACTTC. The full variable domain, its missing parts supplied by reference TRBV5-6 and TRBJ2-5, is DAGVTQSPTHLIKTRGQQVTLRCSPKSGHDTVSWYQQALGQGPQFIFQYYEEEERQRGNFPDRFSGHQFPNYSSELNVNALLLGDSALYLCASSLDQLGGETQYFGPGTRLLVL.

With regard to this clonotype: Sequence at one end of the junction differs from germline and may be a read error. V and J are TRBV28 and TRBJ1-2; possible D gene TRBD1, 6 bases. Germline-derived CDR1 and CDR2 are MDHEN and SYDVKM. The CDR3 is 15 residues long. The CDR3 DNA is TGTGCCGGCAGTTTGGATATAGGACAGCGCTATGGCTACACCTTC. Translation: CAGSLDIGQRYGYTF.

This clonotype was recorded a few times. V and J are TRBV7-9 and TRBJ2-5, with 8 positions matching TRBD1. The V gene end was trimmed by 5 bases and the J gene end by 5 bases; junction bases not matched to a gene: 13. There are 16 residues in the CDR3. Germline V CDR1 and CDR2: SEHNR, FQNEAQ (reference sequence). This CDR3 reads CASSLLGQGAIETQYF. The CDR3 DNA follows: TGTGCCAGCAGCCTCCTTGGCCAGGGGGCGATTGAGACCCAGTACTTC.

The gene calls are TRBV7-2 and TRBJ2-5; 7 bases match TRBD2. Germline V gene data show CDR1 as SGHTA and CDR2 as FQGNSA. This CDR3 contains 16 residues. V shed 1 base and J 6 bases; nucleotides not matched to a gene: 11. CDR3 sequence (DNA): TGTGCCAGCAGCTTAGTCTGGGGGGGGTCCTCACAGACCCAGTACTTC. Its translation is CASSLVWGGSSQTQYF.

The chain carries TRBV4-3 and TRBJ2-1, with 7 bases aligning to TRBD1. Germline-derived CDR1 and CDR2 are LGHNA and YSLEER. V lost 3 bases to trimming and J lost 8 bases; unmatched junction nucleotides: 7. The CDR3 is 14 amino acids. CDR3 sequence (DNA): TGCGCCAGCAGCCAGGACAGGAGTCTCGATGAGCAGTTCTTC. This encodes CASSQDRSLDEQFF.

This clonotype was counted only a few times. V usage is TRBV7-9 and J usage is TRBJ2-4; 10 bases are a match to TRBD1. CDR3 size: 16 residues. Germline lookup yields CDR1 SEHNR and CDR2 FQNEAQ (reference sequence). After removal of 1 base from V and 5 bases from J, the junction contained 5 bases not matched to a gene. This chain's CDR3 is CASSLGDRGPQNIQYF. CDR3 nucleotide sequence: TGTGCCAGCAGCTTAGGCGACAGGGGGCCCCAAAACATTCAGTACTTC.

This clonotype has only a few counts. This chain uses TRBV6-1 with TRBJ2-7; 12 nucleotides align to TRBD1. This CDR3 is built from 15 residues. The J segment lost 3 bases and the V segment lost 4 bases, leaving 4 bases of the junction unmatched. The V gene's germline CDR1 is MNHNS and CDR2 SASEGT. CDR3 coding DNA: TGTGCCAGCAGTGGGGGACAGGGGGCTGGCTACGAGCAGTACTTC. Its protein product is CASSGGQGAGYEQYF.

The chain employs TRBV6-2 or TRBV6-3 and TRBJ2-1; TRBD1 aligns across 10 bases. Trimming removed 6 bases from V and 8 bases from J; junction bases left unmatched: 7. This CDR3 has 14 amino acids. Germline CDR1 is MNHEY and CDR2 is SVGEGT. The CDR3 loop reads CASRWDRGRDEQFF. The CDR3 coding sequence is TGTGCCAGCAGATGGGACAGGGGAAGAGATGAGCAGTTCTTC.

This clonotype was seen only a few times. The chain employs TRBV7-9 and TRBJ2-2, with a weak D call TRBD1 (5 bases). The V gene lost 5 bases and the J gene lost 7 bases, with 11 bases spanning the gap. From germline, CDR1 is SEHNR and CDR2 FQNEAQ (reference sequence). The CDR3 spans 13 residues. The CDR3 bases are TGTGCCAGCAGCACCCGACAGAACGGGGAGCTGTTTTTT. Amino acids: CASSTRQNGELFF.